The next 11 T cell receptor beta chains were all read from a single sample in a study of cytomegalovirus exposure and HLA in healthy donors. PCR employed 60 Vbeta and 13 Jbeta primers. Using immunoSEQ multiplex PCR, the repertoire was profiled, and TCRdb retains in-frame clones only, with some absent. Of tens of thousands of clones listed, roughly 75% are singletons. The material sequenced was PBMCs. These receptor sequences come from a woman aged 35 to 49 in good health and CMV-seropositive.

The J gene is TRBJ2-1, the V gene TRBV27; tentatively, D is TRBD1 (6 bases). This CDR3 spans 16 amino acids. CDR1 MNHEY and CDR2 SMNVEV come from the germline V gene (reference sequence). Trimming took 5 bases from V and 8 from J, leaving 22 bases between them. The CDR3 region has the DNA TGTGCCAGCAGTAGGGGCGACAGGCCGCGGTACGATGAGCAGTTCTTC. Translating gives CASSRGDRPRYDEQFF.

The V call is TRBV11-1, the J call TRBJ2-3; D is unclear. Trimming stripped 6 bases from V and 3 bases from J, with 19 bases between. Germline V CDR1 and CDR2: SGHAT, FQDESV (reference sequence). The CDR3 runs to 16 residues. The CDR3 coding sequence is TGTGCCAGCAGTCCCCCGTTTCGGTTGTTGACAGATACGCAGTATTTT. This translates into CASSPPFRLLTDTQYF.

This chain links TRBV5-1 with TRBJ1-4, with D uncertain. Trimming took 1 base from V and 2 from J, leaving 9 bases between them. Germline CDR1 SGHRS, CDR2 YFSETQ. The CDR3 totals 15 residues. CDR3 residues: CASSLYGSTNEKLFF. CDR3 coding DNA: TGCGCCAGCAGCTTGTACGGGTCGACTAATGAAAAACTGTTTTTT.

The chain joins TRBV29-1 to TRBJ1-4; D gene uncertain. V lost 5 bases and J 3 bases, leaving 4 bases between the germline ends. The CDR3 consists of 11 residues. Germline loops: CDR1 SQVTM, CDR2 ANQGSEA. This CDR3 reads CSVHSNEKLFF. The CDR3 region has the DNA TGCAGCGTTCACTCTAATGAAAAACTGTTTTTT.

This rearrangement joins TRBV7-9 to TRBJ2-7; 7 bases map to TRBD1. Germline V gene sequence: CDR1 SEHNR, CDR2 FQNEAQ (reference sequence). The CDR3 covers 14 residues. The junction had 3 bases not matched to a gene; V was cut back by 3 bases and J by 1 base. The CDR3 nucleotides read TGTGCCAGCAGCTTTGACAGGGCTTCCTACGAGCAGTACTTC. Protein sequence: CASSFDRASYEQYF. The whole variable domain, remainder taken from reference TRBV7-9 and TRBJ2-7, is DTGVSQNPRHKITKRGQNVTFRCDPISEHNRLYWYRQTLGQGPEFLTYFQNEAQLEKSRLLSDRFSAERPKGSFSTLEIQRTEQGDSAMYLCASSFDRASYEQYFGPGTRLTVT.

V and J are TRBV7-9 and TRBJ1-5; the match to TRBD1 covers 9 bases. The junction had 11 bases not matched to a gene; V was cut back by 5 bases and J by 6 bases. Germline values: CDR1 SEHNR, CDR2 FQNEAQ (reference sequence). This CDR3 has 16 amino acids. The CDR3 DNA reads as TGTGCCAGCAGCCGAGCCGGGACAGGGATTGGTCAGCCCCAGCATTTT. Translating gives CASSRAGTGIGQPQHF. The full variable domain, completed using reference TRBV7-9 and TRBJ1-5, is DTGVSQNPRHKITKRGQNVTFRCDPISEHNRLYWYRQTLGQGPEFLTYFQNEAQLEKSRLLSDRFSAERPKGSFSTLEIQRTEQGDSAMYLCASSRAGTGIGQPQHFGDGTRLSIL.

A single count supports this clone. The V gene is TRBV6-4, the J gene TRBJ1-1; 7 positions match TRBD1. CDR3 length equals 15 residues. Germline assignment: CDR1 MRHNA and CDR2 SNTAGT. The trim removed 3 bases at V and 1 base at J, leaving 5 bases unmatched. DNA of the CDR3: TGTGCCAGCAGTGAACAAGGGGGCAGGAACACTGAAGCTTTCTTT. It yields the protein CASSEQGGRNTEAFF.

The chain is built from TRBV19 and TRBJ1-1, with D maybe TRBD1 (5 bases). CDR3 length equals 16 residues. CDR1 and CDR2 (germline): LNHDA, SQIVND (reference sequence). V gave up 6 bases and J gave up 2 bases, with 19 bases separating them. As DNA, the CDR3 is TGTGCCAGTAGAGTTGGGGCCTCGTGGGGCAACACTGAAGCTTTCTTT. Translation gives CASRVGASWGNTEAFF.

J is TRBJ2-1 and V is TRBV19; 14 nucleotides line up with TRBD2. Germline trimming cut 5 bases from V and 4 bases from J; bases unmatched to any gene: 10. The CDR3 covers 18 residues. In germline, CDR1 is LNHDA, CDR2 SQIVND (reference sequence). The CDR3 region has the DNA TGTGCCAGTAGTTTATATTGGACTAGCGGGGGGTGGTACAATGAGCAGTTCTTC. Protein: CASSLYWTSGGWYNEQFF.

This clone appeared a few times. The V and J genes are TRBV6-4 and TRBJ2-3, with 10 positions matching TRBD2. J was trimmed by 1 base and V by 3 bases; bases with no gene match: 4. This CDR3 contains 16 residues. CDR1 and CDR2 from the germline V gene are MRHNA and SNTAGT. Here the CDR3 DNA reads TGTGCCAGCAGTGATTCTCTAGCGGGGGGCACAGATACGCAGTATTTT. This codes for CASSDSLAGGTDTQYF.

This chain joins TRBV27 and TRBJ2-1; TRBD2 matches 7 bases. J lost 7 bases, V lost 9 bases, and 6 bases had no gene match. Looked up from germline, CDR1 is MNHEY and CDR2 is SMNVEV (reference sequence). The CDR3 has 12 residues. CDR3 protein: CASRGDGNEQFF. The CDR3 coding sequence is TGTGCCAGTCGGGGGGACGGGAATGAGCAGTTCTTC.